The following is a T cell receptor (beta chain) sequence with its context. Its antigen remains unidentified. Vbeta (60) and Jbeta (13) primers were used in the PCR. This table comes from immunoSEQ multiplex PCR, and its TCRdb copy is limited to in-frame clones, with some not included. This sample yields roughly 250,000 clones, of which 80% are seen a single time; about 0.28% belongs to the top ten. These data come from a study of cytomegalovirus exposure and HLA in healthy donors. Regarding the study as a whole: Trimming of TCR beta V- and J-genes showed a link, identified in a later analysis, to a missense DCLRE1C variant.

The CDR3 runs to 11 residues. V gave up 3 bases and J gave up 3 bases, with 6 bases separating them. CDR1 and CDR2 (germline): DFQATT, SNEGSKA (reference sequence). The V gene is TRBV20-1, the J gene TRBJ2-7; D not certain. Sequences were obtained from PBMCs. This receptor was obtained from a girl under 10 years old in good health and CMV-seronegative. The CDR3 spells CSASSGYEQYF. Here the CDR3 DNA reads TGCAGTGCTAGTTCCGGCTACGAGCAGTACTTC.